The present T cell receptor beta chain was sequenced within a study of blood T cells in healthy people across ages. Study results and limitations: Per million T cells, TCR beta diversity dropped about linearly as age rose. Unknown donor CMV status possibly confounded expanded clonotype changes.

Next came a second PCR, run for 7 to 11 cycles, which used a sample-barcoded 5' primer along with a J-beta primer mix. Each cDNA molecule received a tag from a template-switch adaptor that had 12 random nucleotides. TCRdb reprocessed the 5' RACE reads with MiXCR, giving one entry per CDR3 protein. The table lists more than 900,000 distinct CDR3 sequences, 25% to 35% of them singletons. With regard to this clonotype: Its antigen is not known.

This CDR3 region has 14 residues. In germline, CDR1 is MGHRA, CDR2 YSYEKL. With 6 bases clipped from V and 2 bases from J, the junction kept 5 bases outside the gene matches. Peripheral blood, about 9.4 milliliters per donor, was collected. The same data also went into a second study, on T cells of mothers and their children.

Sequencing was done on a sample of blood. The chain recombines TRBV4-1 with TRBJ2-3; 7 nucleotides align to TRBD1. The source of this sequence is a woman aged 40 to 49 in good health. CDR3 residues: CASRSGQPTDTQYF. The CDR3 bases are TGCGCCAGCAGGTCGGGACAGCCCACAGATACGCAGTATTTT.